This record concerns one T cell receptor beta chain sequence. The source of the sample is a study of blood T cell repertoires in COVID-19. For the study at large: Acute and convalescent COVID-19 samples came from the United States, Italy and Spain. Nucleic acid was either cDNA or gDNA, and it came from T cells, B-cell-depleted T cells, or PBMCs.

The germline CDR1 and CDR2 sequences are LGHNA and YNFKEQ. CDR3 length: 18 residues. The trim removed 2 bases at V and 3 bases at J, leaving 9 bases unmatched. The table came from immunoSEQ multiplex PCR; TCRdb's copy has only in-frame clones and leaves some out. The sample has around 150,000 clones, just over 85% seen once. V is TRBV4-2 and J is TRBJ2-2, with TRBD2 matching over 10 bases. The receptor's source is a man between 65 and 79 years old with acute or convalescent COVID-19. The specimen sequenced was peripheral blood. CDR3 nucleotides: TGTGCCAGCAGCCAACTAGCGGGAGTAAGGAAGGACACCGGGGAGCTGTTTTTT. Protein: CASSQLAGVRKDTGELFF.